These 15 T cell receptor beta chains came from one sample sequenced in a study of control samples from healthy donors and cancer patients. TCRdb's table, derived via immunoSEQ multiplex PCR, lists solely in-frame clones and lacks some. The table includes thousands of clones, around 90% detected once. The sequencing sample was made of PBMCs. Receptors originate from a man in his sixties with colorectal cancer.

J is TRBJ1-1 and V is TRBV6-5; 8 bases are shared with TRBD1. This CDR3 region has 15 residues. Germline V gives CDR1 MNHEY, CDR2 SVGAGI. The V segment lost 2 bases and the J segment 1 base; nucleotides outside the gene matches: 3. DNA for the CDR3: TGTGCCAGCAGTTACCCCGGGACAGGGAACACTGAAGCTTTCTTT. This translates into CASSYPGTGNTEAFF.

This chain links TRBV28 with TRBJ1-5, with 7 bases identical to TRBD1. The J segment lost 3 bases and the V segment lost 5 bases, leaving 4 bases of the junction unmatched. The CDR3 covers 14 residues. CDR1 and CDR2 (germline): MDHEN, SYDVKM. CDR3 DNA sequence: TGTGCCAGCAGTCCAGGGACAGACAATCAGCCCCAGCATTTT. Protein product: CASSPGTDNQPQHF.

The chain combines TRBV4-1 with TRBJ2-7, with a tentative D call TRBD2 (7 bases). Trimming shortened V by 4 bases and J by 4 bases, and 17 bases separated the two germline ends. Looked up from germline, CDR1 is MGHRA and CDR2 is YSYEKL. CDR3 length equals 15 residues. CDR3 coding DNA: TGCGCCAGCAGCCTAGGTCGGGGGGCACGGTACGAGCAGTACTTC. Protein product: CASSLGRGARYEQYF.

The chain recombines TRBV6-6 with TRBJ1-1; D remains unclear. V lost 1 base, J lost 11 bases, and 11 bases lay in between. The CDR3 extends over 12 amino acids. Germline lookup yields CDR1 MNHNY and CDR2 SVGAGI (reference sequence). In nucleotides, the CDR3 is TGTGCCAGCAGTTACTTGGGTGTTGAGGCTTTCTTT. It is translated as CASSYLGVEAFF.

The genes are TRBV5-4 and TRBJ1-3; 8 nucleotides align to TRBD1. V lost 4 bases to trimming and J lost 3 bases; unmatched junction nucleotides: 6. The CDR3 is made up of 15 amino acids. CDR1 and CDR2 from the germline V gene are SGHNT and YYREEE (reference sequence). The CDR3: CASSPGQGLGNTIYF. For the CDR3, the DNA is TGTGCCAGCAGCCCCGGACAGGGACTTGGAAACACCATATATTTT.

This chain joins TRBV4-1 and TRBJ2-3; D may be TRBD1 (6 bases). Trimming took off 1 base at V and 4 bases at J, with 12 bases between the two ends. The CDR3 is 15 residues long. Germline CDR1 is MGHRA and CDR2 is YSYEKL. CDR3 bases: TGCGCCAGCAGCCAAGGGTTTCAGGGGCCAGATACGCAGTATTTT. Its translation: CASSQGFQGPDTQYF.

The chain joins TRBV7-2 to TRBJ1-4, with 9 bases that match TRBD1. The germline gives CDR1 SGHTA, CDR2 FQGNSA. Germline trimming cut 5 bases from V and 10 bases from J; bases unmatched to any gene: 8. The CDR3 runs 14 residues. The CDR3 here is CASSQGQGKGKLFF. In DNA form, the CDR3 reads TGTGCCAGCAGCCAAGGACAGGGGAAAGGAAAACTGTTTTTT.

This chain connects TRBV11-2 to TRBJ1-4; D may be TRBD1 (6 bases). CDR3 length: 16 amino acids. Germline CDR1 SGHAT, CDR2 FQNNGV. Trimming took off 5 bases at V and 4 bases at J, with 17 bases between the two ends. The CDR3: CASSLATRTVNEKLFF. The CDR3 region has the DNA TGTGCCAGCAGCCTCGCAACTAGGACAGTTAATGAAAAACTGTTTTTT. Full variable domain (outside the CDR3, taken from reference TRBV11-2 and TRBJ1-4): EAGVAQSPRYKIIEKRQSVAFWCNPISGHATLYWYQQILGQGPKLLIQFQNNGVVDDSQLPKDRFSAERLKGVDSTLKIQPAKLEDSAVYLCASSLATRTVNEKLFFGSGTQLSVL.

The J gene is TRBJ1-2, the V gene TRBV12-3 or TRBV12-4; D gene unclear. The CDR3 spans 10 residues. V lost 4 bases to trimming and J lost 3 bases, with 0 bases between them. CDR3 loop: CASSYYGYTF. In DNA, the CDR3 is TGTGCCAGCAGTTACTATGGCTACACCTTC.

The V call is TRBV4-3, the J call TRBJ1-1; D not resolved. The length of the CDR3 is 15 residues. CDR1 is LGHNA and CDR2 is YSLEER in the germline V gene. Trimming stripped 0 bases from V and 7 bases from J, with 15 bases between. The chain's CDR3 is CASSQEVAGRLEAFF. The DNA of the CDR3 is TGCGCCAGCAGCCAAGAAGTGGCAGGCCGGCTTGAAGCTTTCTTT.

The count of this clone is one. This chain joins TRBV7-2 and TRBJ2-7; tentatively, D is TRBD2 (7 bases). Germline V gene lookup returns CDR1 SGHTA and CDR2 FQGNSA. This CDR3 has 15 amino acids. The V gene lost 4 bases and the J gene lost 2 bases, with 15 bases spanning the gap. The CDR3 DNA reads TGTGCCAGCAGCTCCCTGGGGGGGGGCACCTACGAGCAGTACTTC. Protein sequence: CASSSLGGGTYEQYF. Looking up the rest from reference TRBV7-2 and TRBJ2-7 gives the full variable domain: GAGVSQSPSNKVTEKGKDVELRCDPISGHTALYWYRQSLGQGLEFLIYFQGNSAPDKSGLPSDRFSAERTGGSVSTLTIQRTQQEDSAVYLCASSSLGGGTYEQYFGPGTRLTVT.

This chain uses TRBV13 with TRBJ2-3; D is uncertain. Germline CDR1 is PRHDT and CDR2 is FYEKMQ (reference sequence). This CDR3 region has 11 residues. Trimming cost V 5 bases and J 6 bases, with 6 bases left between them. CDR3 sequence (DNA): TGTGCCAGCAGCATCCTGGATACGCAGTATTTT. Its protein product is CASSILDTQYF.

The chain has TRBV6-5 and TRBJ2-7, with TRBD2 as a possible D gene (6 bases). CDR1 and CDR2 (germline): MNHEY, SVGAGI. The CDR3 totals 13 residues. Trimming removed 7 bases at V and 1 base at J, with 11 bases between. The CDR3 coding sequence is TGTGCCAGCACCCCCGCGGGGTCCTACGAGCAGTACTTC. Its protein product is CASTPAGSYEQYF.

V usage is TRBV2 and J usage is TRBJ2-7; either TRBD1 or TRBD2 may fit D (5 bases each). The length of the CDR3 is 14 residues. V lost 4 bases and J lost 1, with 11 bases in between. Germline CDR1 SNHLY, CDR2 FYNNEI. The CDR3 nucleotides read TGTGCCAGCAGTGGGACGGGACGATCCTACGAGCAGTACTTC. It is translated as CASSGTGRSYEQYF.

The chain links TRBV7-6 to TRBJ2-1; 15 bases are a match to TRBD2. Germline V gene data show CDR1 as SGHVS and CDR2 as FNYEAQ. This CDR3 region has 16 residues. After removal of 4 bases from V and 9 bases from J, the junction contained 7 bases not matched to a gene. The CDR3 protein is CASSSGWTSGGVEQFF. CDR3 nucleotide sequence: TGTGCCAGCAGCTCAGGCTGGACTAGCGGGGGGGTTGAGCAGTTCTTC.